This T cell receptor beta chain emerged from a study of T-cell reconstitution after alpha-beta-depleted transplantation in children. The authors prepared the TCRbeta library with unique molecular identifiers. TCRdb re-analysed the PCR reads in MiXCR, keeping a single row per CDR3 protein. The sample includes approximately 350,000 distinct CDR3 sequences, 9% to 12% of them seen just once. In this sample, this clonotype turned up a few times. This clonotype originated in a human donor who donated a stem cell graft to a child with acute lymphoblastic leukemia. This specimen consisted of PBMCs from the stem cell graft donor, obtained from the stem cell graft.

The CDR3 sequence is CSARDPGPGGSNEQFF. The CDR3 DNA reads as TGCAGTGCTAGAGATCCCGGGCCCGGTGGCAGCAATGAGCAGTTCTTC. The rearrangement uses TRBV20-1 and TRBJ2-1; D gene uncertain. This CDR3 spans 16 amino acids. V lost 0 bases and J lost 6, with 18 bases in between. CDR1 DFQATT and CDR2 SNEGSKA come from the germline V gene (reference sequence).